This TCR beta chain comes out of a study of blood T cell repertoires in COVID-19. The CDR3 extends over 14 amino acids. Authors' processing steps: From reference gene primer amplification, estimates of nucleated cell counts were derived. Measured with immunoSEQ multiplex PCR; TCRdb has only the in-frame clones, and not every one. The V and J calls and clone size are taken from that table; D and trimming were inferred from the DNA. The repertoire consists of under 150,000 clones, with approximately 87% occurring once and the leading ten covering more than 1%. The chain has TRBV21-1 and TRBJ1-5; the table names TRBD1, a call not compared with the DNA. TRBV21-1 is a known pseudogene. The TCR comes from a woman aged 25-40 years with acute COVID-19. Sequenced: PBMCs or T cells enriched from blood (not recorded which). The CDR3 is CASSKTGRGQPQHF. The CDR3 coding sequence is TGTGCCAGCAGCAAGACAGGACGGGGACAGCCCCAGCATTTT.